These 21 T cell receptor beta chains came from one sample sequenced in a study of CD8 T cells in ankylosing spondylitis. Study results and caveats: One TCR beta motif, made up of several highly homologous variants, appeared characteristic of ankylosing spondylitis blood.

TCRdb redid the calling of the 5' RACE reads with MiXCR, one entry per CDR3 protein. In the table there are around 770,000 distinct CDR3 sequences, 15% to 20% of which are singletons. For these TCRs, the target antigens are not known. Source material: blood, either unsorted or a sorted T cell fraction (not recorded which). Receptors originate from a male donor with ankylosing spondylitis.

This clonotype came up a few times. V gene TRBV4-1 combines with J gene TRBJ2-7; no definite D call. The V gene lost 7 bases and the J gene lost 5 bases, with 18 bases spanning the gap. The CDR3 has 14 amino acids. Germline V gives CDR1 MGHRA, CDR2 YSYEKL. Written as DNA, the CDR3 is TGCGCCAGCACCATAAGACCCGGCGGCGACGAGCAGTACTTC. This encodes CASTIRPGGDEQYF.

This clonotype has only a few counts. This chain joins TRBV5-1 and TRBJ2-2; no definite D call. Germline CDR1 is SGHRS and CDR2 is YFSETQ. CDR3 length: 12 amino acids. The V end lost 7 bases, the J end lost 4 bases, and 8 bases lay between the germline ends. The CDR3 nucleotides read TGCGCCAGCGTAACTTCCACCGGGGAGCTGTTTTTT. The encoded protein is CASVTSTGELFF.

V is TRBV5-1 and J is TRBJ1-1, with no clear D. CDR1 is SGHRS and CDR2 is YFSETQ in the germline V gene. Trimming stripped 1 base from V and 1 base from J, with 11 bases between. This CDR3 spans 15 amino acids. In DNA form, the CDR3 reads TGCGCCAGCAGCTTGCAGAATGACGGGAACACTGAAGCTTTCTTT. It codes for CASSLQNDGNTEAFF. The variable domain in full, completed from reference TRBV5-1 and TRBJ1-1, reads KAGVTQTPRYLIKTRGQQVTLSCSPISGHRSVSWYQQTPGQGLQFLFEYFSETQRNKGNFPGRFSGRQFSNSRSEMNVSTLELGDSALYLCASSLQNDGNTEAFFGQGTRLTVV.

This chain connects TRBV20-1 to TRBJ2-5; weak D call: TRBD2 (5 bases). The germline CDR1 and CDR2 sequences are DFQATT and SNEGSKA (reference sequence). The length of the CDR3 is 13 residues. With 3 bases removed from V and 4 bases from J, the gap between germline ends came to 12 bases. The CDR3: CSARSGLVETQYF. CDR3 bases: TGCAGTGCTAGGTCGGGGTTGGTAGAGACCCAGTACTTC.

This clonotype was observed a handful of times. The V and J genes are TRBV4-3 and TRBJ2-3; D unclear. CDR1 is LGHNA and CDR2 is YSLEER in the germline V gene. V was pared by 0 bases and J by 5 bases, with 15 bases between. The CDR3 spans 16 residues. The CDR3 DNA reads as TGCGCCAGCAGCCAAGATCTGTTTGGAGTTAAAGATACGCAGTATTTT. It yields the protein CASSQDLFGVKDTQYF.

The CDR3 protein is CASSLTAGQGLDAFF. CDR3 DNA: TGTGCCAGCAGCTTAACTGCGGGACAGGGTCTAGACGCTTTCTTT. The chain has TRBV7-3 and TRBJ1-1; 9 bases agree with TRBD1. The trim removed 0 bases at V and 11 bases at J, leaving 10 bases unmatched. CDR3 length: 15 amino acids. Germline V gene data show CDR1 as SGHTA and CDR2 as FQGTGA. The complete variable domain, with remaining parts taken from reference TRBV7-3 and TRBJ1-1, reads GAGVSQTPSNKVTEKGKYVELRCDPISGHTALYWYRQSLGQGPEFLIYFQGTGAADDSGLPNDRFFAVRPEGSVSTLKIQRTERGDSAVYLCASSLTAGQGLDAFFGQGTRLTVV.

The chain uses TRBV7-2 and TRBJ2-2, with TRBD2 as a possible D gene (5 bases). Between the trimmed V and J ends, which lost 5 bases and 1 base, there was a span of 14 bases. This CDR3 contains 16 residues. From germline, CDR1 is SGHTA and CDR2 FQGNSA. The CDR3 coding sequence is TGTGCCAGCAGCCCGCGGGCTACCTTGAACACCGGGGAGCTGTTTTTT. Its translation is CASSPRATLNTGELFF.

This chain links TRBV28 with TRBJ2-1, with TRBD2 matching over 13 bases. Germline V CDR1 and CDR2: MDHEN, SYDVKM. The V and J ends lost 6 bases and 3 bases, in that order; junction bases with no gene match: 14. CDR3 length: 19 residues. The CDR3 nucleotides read TGTGCCAGCAGCCCCGGGACTAGCGGGGCCCAGCTTTACTACAATGAGCAGTTCTTC. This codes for CASSPGTSGAQLYYNEQFF. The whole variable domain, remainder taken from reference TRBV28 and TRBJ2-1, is DVKVTQSSRYLVKRTGEKVFLECVQDMDHENMFWYRQDPGLGLRLIYFSYDVKMKEKGDIPEGYSVSREKKERFSLILESASTNQTSMYLCASSPGTSGAQLYYNEQFFGPGTRLTVL.

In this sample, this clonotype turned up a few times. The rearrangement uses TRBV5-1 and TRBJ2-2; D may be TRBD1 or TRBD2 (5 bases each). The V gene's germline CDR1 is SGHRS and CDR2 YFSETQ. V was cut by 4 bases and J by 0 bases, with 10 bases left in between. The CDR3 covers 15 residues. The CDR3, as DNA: TGCGCCAGCAGCATGGGGGTAGCGAACACCGGGGAGCTGTTTTTT. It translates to CASSMGVANTGELFF.

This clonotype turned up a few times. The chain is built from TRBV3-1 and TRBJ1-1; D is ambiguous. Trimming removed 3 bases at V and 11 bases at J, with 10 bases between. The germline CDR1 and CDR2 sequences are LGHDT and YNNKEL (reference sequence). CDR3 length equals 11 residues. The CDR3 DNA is TGTGCCAGCAGCCACGTAACCGGGGCTTTCTTT. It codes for CASSHVTGAFF.

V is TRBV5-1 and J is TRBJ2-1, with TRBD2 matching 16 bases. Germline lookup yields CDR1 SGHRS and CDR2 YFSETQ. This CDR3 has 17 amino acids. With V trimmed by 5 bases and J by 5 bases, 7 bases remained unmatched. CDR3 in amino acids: CASSAGTSGGGNNEQFF. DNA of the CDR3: TGCGCCAGCAGTGCTGGGACTAGCGGGGGGGGGAACAATGAGCAGTTCTTC.

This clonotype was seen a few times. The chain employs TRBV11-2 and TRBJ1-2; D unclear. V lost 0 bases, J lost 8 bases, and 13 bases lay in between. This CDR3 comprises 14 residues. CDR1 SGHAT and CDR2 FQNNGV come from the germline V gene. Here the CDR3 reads CASSLDLMAGGYTF. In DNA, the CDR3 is TGTGCCAGCAGCTTAGATCTAATGGCGGGAGGCTACACCTTC.

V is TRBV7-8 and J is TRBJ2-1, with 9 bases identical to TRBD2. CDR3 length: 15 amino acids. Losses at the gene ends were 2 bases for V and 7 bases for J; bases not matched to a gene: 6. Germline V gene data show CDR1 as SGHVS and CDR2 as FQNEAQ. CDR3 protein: CASSLIAGAFNEQFF. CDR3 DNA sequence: TGTGCCAGCAGCTTAATAGCGGGAGCATTTAATGAGCAGTTCTTC.

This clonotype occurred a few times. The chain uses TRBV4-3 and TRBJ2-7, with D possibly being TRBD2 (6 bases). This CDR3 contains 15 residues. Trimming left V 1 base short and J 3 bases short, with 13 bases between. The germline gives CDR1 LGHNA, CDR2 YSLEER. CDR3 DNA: TGCGCCAGCAGCCAAGCATGGGGGGATATCTACGAGCAGTACTTC. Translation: CASSQAWGDIYEQYF.

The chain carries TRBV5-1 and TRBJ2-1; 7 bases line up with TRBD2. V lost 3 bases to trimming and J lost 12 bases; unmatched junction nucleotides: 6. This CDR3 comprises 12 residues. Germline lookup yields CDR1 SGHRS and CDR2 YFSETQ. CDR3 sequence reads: CASSSTWGGQFF. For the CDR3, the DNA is TGCGCCAGCAGCTCTACGTGGGGGGGGCAGTTCTTC.

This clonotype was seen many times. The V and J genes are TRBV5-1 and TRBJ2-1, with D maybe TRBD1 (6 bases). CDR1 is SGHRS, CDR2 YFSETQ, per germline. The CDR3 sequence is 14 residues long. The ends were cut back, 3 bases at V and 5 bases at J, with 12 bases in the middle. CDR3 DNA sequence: TGCGCCAGCAGCTGGGGGCGAGATGACAATGAGCAGTTCTTC. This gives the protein CASSWGRDDNEQFF.

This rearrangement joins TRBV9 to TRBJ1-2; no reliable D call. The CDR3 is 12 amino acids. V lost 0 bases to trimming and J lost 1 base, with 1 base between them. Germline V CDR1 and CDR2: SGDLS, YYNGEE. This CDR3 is CASSVDNYGYTF. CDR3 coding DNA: TGTGCCAGCAGCGTAGATAACTATGGCTACACCTTC.

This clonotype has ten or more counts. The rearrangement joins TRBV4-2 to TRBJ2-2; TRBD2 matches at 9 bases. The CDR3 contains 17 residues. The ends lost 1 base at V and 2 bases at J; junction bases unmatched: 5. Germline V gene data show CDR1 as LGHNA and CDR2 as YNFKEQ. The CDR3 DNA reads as TGTGCCAGCAGCCAAGGCACTAGCGGGCCCAACACCGGGGAGCTGTTTTTT. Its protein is CASSQGTSGPNTGELFF.

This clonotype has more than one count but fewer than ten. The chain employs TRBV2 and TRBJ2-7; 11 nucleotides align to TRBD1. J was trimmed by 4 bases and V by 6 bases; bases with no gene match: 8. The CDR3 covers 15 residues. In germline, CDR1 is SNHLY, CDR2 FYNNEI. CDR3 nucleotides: TGTGCCAGCAGATGGGACAGGGGGGATCCTTACGAGCAGTACTTC. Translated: CASRWDRGDPYEQYF.

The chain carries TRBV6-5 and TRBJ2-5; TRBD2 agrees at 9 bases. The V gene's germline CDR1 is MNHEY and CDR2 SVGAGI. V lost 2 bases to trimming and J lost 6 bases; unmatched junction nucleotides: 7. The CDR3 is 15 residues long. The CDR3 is CASSYGLAGRQTQYF. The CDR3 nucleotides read TGTGCCAGCAGTTACGGGCTAGCGGGGCGGCAGACCCAGTACTTC.

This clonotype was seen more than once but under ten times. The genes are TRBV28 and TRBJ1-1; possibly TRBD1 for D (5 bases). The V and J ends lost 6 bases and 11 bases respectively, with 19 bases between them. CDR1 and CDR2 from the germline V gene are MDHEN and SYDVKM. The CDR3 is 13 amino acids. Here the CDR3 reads CASSVFPKPGAFF. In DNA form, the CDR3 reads TGTGCCAGCAGCGTATTCCCTAAACCAGGGGCTTTCTTT.